A single sample is the source of the 22 T cell receptor beta chains below, sequenced in a study of response to subunit inactivated influenza vaccine. Each CDR3 protein is one row after TCRdb ran MiXCR on the RT-PCR reads. In the table there are roughly 790,000 distinct CDR3 sequences, 21% of which are singletons. Sequenced here: PBMCs from blood, sampled less than 6 days after vaccination. Receptor source: a middle-aged man who received an inactivated influenza vaccine.

This clonotype was seen more than once but under ten times. The chain combines TRBV12-3 or TRBV12-4 with TRBJ2-5, with 11 bases that match TRBD2. This CDR3 has 15 amino acids. Trimming removed 6 bases from V and 5 bases from J; junction bases left unmatched: 8. The chain's CDR3 is CASRHSGGALETQYF. CDR3 nucleotide sequence: TGTGCCAGCAGGCATAGCGGGGGGGCCCTCGAGACCCAGTACTTC.

V and J are TRBV20-1 and TRBJ2-7, with TRBD2 matching over 7 bases. Germline CDR1 and CDR2: DFQATT and SNEGSKA (reference sequence). The CDR3 totals 15 residues. V lost 3 bases and J lost 5; bases outside the gene matches: 13. The CDR3 DNA is TGCAGTGCTAGTCCCCCCGGACTAGGATACCACGAGCAGTACTTC. Its protein product is CSASPPGLGYHEQYF.

This clonotype was recorded a few times. This chain links TRBV7-6 with TRBJ1-1, with 7 bases lining up with TRBD1. The CDR3 contains 15 residues. Trimming at V came to 1 base and at J to 6 bases, leaving 8 bases not matched to a gene. Germline V lookup: CDR1 SGHVS, CDR2 FNYEAQ. CDR3 in DNA: TGTGCCAGCAGCTTAGAGGTCAGGGGGAGGGCTGAAGCTTTCTTT. This gives the protein CASSLEVRGRAEAFF.

The rearrangement joins TRBV11-2 to TRBJ2-1; D may be TRBD2 (6 bases). The CDR3 contains 15 residues. Germline loops: CDR1 SGHAT, CDR2 FQNNGV. Trimming pared 6 bases from V and 5 bases from J, leaving 17 bases between. CDR3 sequence (DNA): TGTGCCAGCAGGGAGGGACTCCTTCGGGACAATGAGCAGTTCTTC. Protein: CASREGLLRDNEQFF. Variable domain in full (rest from reference TRBV11-2 and TRBJ2-1): EAGVAQSPRYKIIEKRQSVAFWCNPISGHATLYWYQQILGQGPKLLIQFQNNGVVDDSQLPKDRFSAERLKGVDSTLKIQPAKLEDSAVYLCASREGLLRDNEQFFGPGTRLTVL.

There are a few counts of this clonotype. J is TRBJ2-5 and V is TRBV29-1; 8 bases map to TRBD1. Germline CDR1 reads SQVTM; CDR2 reads ANQGSEA. The CDR3 sequence is 14 residues long. The junction had 10 bases not matched to a gene; V was cut back by 8 bases and J by 2 bases. CDR3 sequence: CSISPGTGQETQYF. The CDR3 DNA is TGCAGCATCTCTCCCGGGACAGGTCAAGAGACCCAGTACTTC.

This clonotype has just a few counts. The rearrangement uses TRBV12-3 or TRBV12-4 and TRBJ2-1; the D is unclear. The CDR3 loop spans 13 amino acids. Trimming left V 1 base short and J 10 bases short, with 11 bases between. DNA of the CDR3: TGTGCCAGCAGTTTAGTGTGGGGTGGCGAGCAGTTCTTC. Protein: CASSLVWGGEQFF.

The rearrangement links TRBV6-5 to TRBJ1-1; TRBD1 aligns across 7 bases. The CDR3 totals 15 residues. J gave up 0 bases and V 4 bases, and 5 bases lay outside the gene matches. CDR1 MNHEY and CDR2 SVGAGI come from the germline V gene. In DNA form, the CDR3 reads TGTGCCAGCAGTTCCCGGGACAGCGTGAACACTGAAGCTTTCTTT. Translation: CASSSRDSVNTEAFF.

This clonotype has a handful of counts. The chain links TRBV24-1 to TRBJ2-1, with 10 bases fitting TRBD2. V shed 4 bases and J 10 bases; nucleotides not matched to a gene: 12. Germline CDR1 reads KGHDR; CDR2 reads SFDVKD. CDR3 length equals 16 residues. The CDR3 DNA reads TGTGCCACCAGTGAAGGGGGTCTAGCGGGGGTGGGGGAGCAGTTCTTC. Translation: CATSEGGLAGVGEQFF.

The gene calls are TRBV7-9 and TRBJ1-2; D gene ambiguous. Trimming removed 10 bases from V and 0 bases from J, with 15 bases in between. Germline-derived CDR1 and CDR2 are SEHNR and FQNEAQ (reference sequence). The CDR3 totals 14 residues. The CDR3 DNA sequence: TGTGCCACCCCAAACCCCCGCTCTAACTATGGCTACACCTTC. Translation gives CATPNPRSNYGYTF. Using reference TRBV7-9 and TRBJ1-2 for the parts outside the CDR3, the full variable domain is DTGVSQNPRHKITKRGQNVTFRCDPISEHNRLYWYRQTLGQGPEFLTYFQNEAQLEKSRLLSDRFSAERPKGSFSTLEIQRTEQGDSAMYLCATPNPRSNYGYTFGSGTRLTVV.

This clonotype was detected only a few times. The chain's CDR3 is CASSRPTYEQYF. CDR3 DNA: TGTGCCAGCAGCCGACCGACCTACGAGCAGTACTTC. The V call is TRBV7-2, the J call TRBJ2-7, with D unclear. V lost 5 bases and J lost 2, with 7 bases in between. There are 12 residues in the CDR3. Germline CDR1 and CDR2: SGHTA and FQGNSA.

This clonotype was observed a handful of times. The J gene is TRBJ1-2, the V gene TRBV6-1; TRBD1 might be the D (6 bases). Trimming pared 8 bases from V and 0 bases from J, leaving 22 bases between. CDR3 length: 17 residues. CDR1 is MNHNS and CDR2 is SASEGT in the germline V gene. The CDR3 DNA sequence: TGTGCCAGCTACAAGGGTCAGGGGCTACTGTCTAACTATGGCTACACCTTC. As protein: CASYKGQGLLSNYGYTF.

There are many counts of this clonotype. The rearrangement joins TRBV12-3 or TRBV12-4 to TRBJ2-1; D perhaps matches TRBD1 (5 bases). Deletions cut 5 bases from V and 15 bases from J, with 20 bases between. The CDR3 consists of 13 residues. This CDR3 reads CASSQRLSGSPFF. The DNA for the CDR3 is TGTGCCAGCAGTCAACGACTCTCAGGGTCGCCGTTCTTC.

This clonotype came up a few times. The chain carries TRBV12-3 or TRBV12-4 and TRBJ2-7, with D hard to call. The CDR3 is 16 amino acids. V shed 5 bases and J shed 0 bases, with 17 bases lying between them. In DNA, the CDR3 is TGTGCCAGCAGTCCACATTCAATTTCTGTCTCCTACGAGCAGTACTTC. Amino acids: CASSPHSISVSYEQYF.

The rearrangement uses TRBV7-9 and TRBJ2-2; D is unclear. Germline V gene lookup returns CDR1 SEHNR and CDR2 FQNEAQ (reference sequence). Between the trimmed V and J ends, which lost 2 bases and 6 bases, there was a span of 13 bases. This CDR3 is 15 amino acids long. The CDR3, as DNA: TGTGCCAGCAGCTTACTTTCGGATAGGGCCGGGGAGCTGTTTTTT. Amino acids: CASSLLSDRAGELFF.

This chain links TRBV6-5 with TRBJ2-1; D is undetermined. CDR1 is MNHEY, CDR2 SVGAGI, per germline. Deletions cut 0 bases from V and 0 bases from J, with 9 bases between. The CDR3 spans 16 residues. The CDR3 reads CASSYSGLGSYNEQFF. Written as DNA, the CDR3 is TGTGCCAGCAGTTACTCAGGGCTAGGCTCCTACAATGAGCAGTTCTTC.

This clonotype was detected a few times. This chain joins TRBV29-1 and TRBJ2-3; possibly TRBD2 for D (6 bases). V was shortened by 7 bases and J by 3 bases, with 17 bases between the two germline ends. Germline V gene data show CDR1 as SQVTM and CDR2 as ANQGSEA. The CDR3 consists of 14 residues. The CDR3 protein is CSASGLGRTDTQYF. The CDR3 DNA sequence: TGCAGCGCTTCGGGACTGGGGAGGACAGATACGCAGTATTTT.

CDR3 in DNA: TGTGCCAGGGGACTGTTTTCCTCCTACAATGAGCAGTTCTTC. Its protein is CARGLFSSYNEQFF. The V gene is TRBV6-4, the J gene TRBJ2-1, with D maybe TRBD2 (6 bases). Trimming removed 9 bases at V and 0 bases at J, with 12 bases between. The CDR3 has 14 residues. Germline V gene data show CDR1 as MRHNA and CDR2 as SNTAGT.

The CDR3 sequence: CASSLEYSGYTF. CDR3 nucleotides: TGCGCCAGCAGCTTGGAATATAGTGGCTACACCTTC. The chain is built from TRBV5-1 and TRBJ1-2; no clear D gene. CDR3 length: 12 residues. V lost 0 bases, J lost 7 bases, and 7 bases lay in between. Germline CDR1 and CDR2: SGHRS and YFSETQ.

The V call is TRBV5-1, the J call TRBJ2-1; the match to TRBD1 covers 7 bases. The CDR3 loop spans 17 amino acids. Trimming cost V 0 bases and J 4 bases; bases outside gene matches: 10. CDR1 is SGHRS, CDR2 YFSETQ, per germline. The CDR3 DNA follows: TGCGCCAGCAGCTTGGTGTGGGGTGACAGGGTTTACAATGAGCAGTTCTTC. Translation gives CASSLVWGDRVYNEQFF.

This clonotype was recorded a few times. The rearrangement uses TRBV10-3 and TRBJ2-3; 11 positions agree with TRBD2. The trim removed 7 bases at V and 1 base at J, leaving 1 base unmatched. The CDR3 is 14 amino acids. Germline CDR1 and CDR2: ENHRY and SYGVKD. CDR3 in amino acids: CAITGLAGTDTQYF. The CDR3 DNA reads as TGTGCCATCACGGGACTAGCGGGCACAGATACGCAGTATTTT.

This chain uses TRBV20-1 with TRBJ2-5; D uncertain. CDR1 is DFQATT and CDR2 is SNEGSKA in the germline V gene (reference sequence). The CDR3 extends over 13 amino acids. Trimming cost V 6 bases and J 5 bases, with 16 bases left between them. CDR3 residues: CSAMDGPGETQYF. The CDR3 nucleotides are TGCAGTGCAATGGACGGTCCCGGCGAGACCCAGTACTTC.

This sequence joins TRBV5-1 and TRBJ2-5, with 11 bases identical to TRBD1. CDR3 length equals 15 residues. Germline assignment: CDR1 SGHRS and CDR2 YFSETQ. Trimming cost V 4 bases and J 5 bases; bases outside gene matches: 7. The CDR3 protein is CASSGTGQGAETQYF. In DNA, the CDR3 is TGCGCCAGCAGCGGGACCGGACAGGGGGCGGAGACCCAGTACTTC.